This T cell receptor (beta chain) was captured in a study of cytomegalovirus exposure and HLA in healthy donors. Overall study findings and caveats: Several of the most significant clusters were apparently associated with common viral pathogens in a later analysis. Testing in vitro showed a few CMV-associated chains specific for CMV antigens.

This clone came up a few times. Its specificity is unknown. CDR3 length equals 16 residues. Trimming stripped 1 base from V and 2 bases from J, with 11 bases between. Germline CDR1 is MGHDK and CDR2 is SYGVNS. Primers included in the PCR were 60 Vbeta and 13 Jbeta primers. Some clones are missing from TCRdb's copy, which holds only in-frame ones; the method was immunoSEQ multiplex PCR. The data contain 110,000 or so clones, approximately 69% of them seen just once; the ten biggest clones take up roughly 3.2%. The sequencing input was PBMCs. The J gene is TRBJ2-2, the V gene TRBV25-1; weak D call: TRBD2 (6 bases). This TCR came from a man aged 30-40 years in good health and CMV-seronegative. CDR3 sequence (DNA): TGTGCCAGCAGTGAATCTGTAGCGGATAACACCGGGGAGCTGTTTTTT. It yields the protein CASSESVADNTGELFF.